This T cell receptor (beta chain) was captured by sequencing in a study of OX40 agonist ivuxolimab in advanced cancers. The wider study: Patients were dosed intravenously with ivuxolimab at 0.01 to 10 mg/kg every 2 weeks.

The CDR3 length is 17 residues. The V gene end was trimmed by 0 bases and the J gene end by 7 bases; junction bases not matched to a gene: 14. Germline CDR1 reads SGHDT; CDR2 reads YYEEEE. The table came from immunoSEQ multiplex PCR; TCRdb's copy has only in-frame clones and leaves some out. The table records around 80,000 clones, more than 70% of them present only once. The source of this sequence is an adult with an advanced solid tumor such as melanoma, head and neck, liver or kidney cancer. The chain uses TRBV5-6 and TRBJ2-7, with 9 positions matching TRBD2. The sequencing here drew on CD4+ or CD8+ T cells sorted from blood, taken in a trial of the OX40 agonist ivuxolimab. The CDR3 region is CASSLVSLAGALREQYF. CDR3 nucleotide sequence: TGTGCCAGCAGCTTGGTTTCACTAGCGGGCGCCCTGAGGGAGCAGTACTTC.